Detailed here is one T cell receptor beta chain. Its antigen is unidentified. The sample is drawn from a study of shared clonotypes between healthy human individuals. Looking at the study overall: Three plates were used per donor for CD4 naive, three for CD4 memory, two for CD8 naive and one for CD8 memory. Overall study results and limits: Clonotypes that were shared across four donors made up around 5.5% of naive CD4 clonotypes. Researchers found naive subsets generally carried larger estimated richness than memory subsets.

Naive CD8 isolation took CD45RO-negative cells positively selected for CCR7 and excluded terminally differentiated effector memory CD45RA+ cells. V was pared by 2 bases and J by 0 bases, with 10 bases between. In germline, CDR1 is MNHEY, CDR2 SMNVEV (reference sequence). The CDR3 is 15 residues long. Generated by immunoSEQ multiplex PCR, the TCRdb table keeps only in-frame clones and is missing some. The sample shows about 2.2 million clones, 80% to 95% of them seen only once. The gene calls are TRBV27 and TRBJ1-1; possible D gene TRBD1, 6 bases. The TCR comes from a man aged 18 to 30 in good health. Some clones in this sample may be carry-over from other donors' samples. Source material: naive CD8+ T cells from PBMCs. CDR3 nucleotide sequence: TGTGCCAGCAGTTTACAGGGGTGGATGAACACTGAAGCTTTCTTT. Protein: CASSLQGWMNTEAFF.